This T cell receptor beta chain was documented in a study of cytomegalovirus exposure and HLA in healthy donors. Study as a whole: Of 300 to 500 genotyped donors, 75% to 90% grouped in the Caucasian-associated ancestry cluster.

Germline CDR1 MNHEY, CDR2 SMNVEV (reference sequence). There are 14 residues in the CDR3. V was trimmed by 3 bases and J by 14 bases, leaving 17 bases between them. Researchers ran the PCR with 60 Vbeta and 13 Jbeta primers. Clones were sequenced by immunoSEQ multiplex PCR, and TCRdb holds only the in-frame ones, with some missing. The sample lists some 150,000 clones, approximately 76% occurring once. This clone was counted a single time. The J gene is TRBJ1-6, the V gene TRBV27; D is possibly TRBD1 (5 bases). The sequence derives from a man aged 55 to 70 in good health and CMV-seronegative. Sequences were obtained from PBMCs. The CDR3 DNA sequence: TGTGCCAGCAGTTTGTGGGGCCGATACCTCACCCTCCACTTT. Residues: CASSLWGRYLTLHF.